One and the same sample provided the 25 T cell receptor beta chains below, sequenced in a study of blood T cell repertoires in COVID-19. Data came from immunoSEQ multiplex PCR; TCRdb stores just in-frame clones and leaves some out. This sample has a few hundred thousand clones, with approximately 88% found just once. The sequenced sample was peripheral blood. Every receptor here comes from a woman aged 70 to 79 with COVID-19, enrolled during active disease.

This chain joins TRBV11-2 and TRBJ2-1; TRBD1 agrees at 8 bases. Germline values: CDR1 SGHAT, CDR2 FQNNGV. Losses at the gene ends were 5 bases for V and 0 bases for J; bases not matched to a gene: 6. The CDR3 is made up of 16 amino acids. The CDR3 region is CASSRGQGASYNEQFF. In DNA, the CDR3 is TGTGCCAGCAGCAGAGGACAGGGAGCCTCCTACAATGAGCAGTTCTTC.

The chain recombines TRBV11-2 with TRBJ1-4; a possible D gene is TRBD1 (5 bases). The CDR3 sequence is 16 residues long. Germline assignment: CDR1 SGHAT and CDR2 FQNNGV. V lost 1 base, J lost 4 bases, and 13 bases lay in between. CDR3 in DNA: TGTGCCAGCAGCTTAGGAGTCGGAGGGGATAATGAAAAACTGTTTTTT. It specifies CASSLGVGGDNEKLFF.

The chain combines TRBV15 with TRBJ2-3; TRBD2 aligns across 14 bases. V was clipped by 4 bases and J by 5 bases; unmatched bases: 5. The CDR3 runs to 16 residues. Germline assignment: CDR1 LNHNV and CDR2 YYDKDF (reference sequence). CDR3 bases: TGTGCCACCAGCACCCCCGGGACTAGCGGGAGAGATACGCAGTATTTT. Protein product: CATSTPGTSGRDTQYF. Filled out from reference TRBV15 and TRBJ2-3, the complete variable domain reads DAMVIQNPRYQVTQFGKPVTLSCSQTLNHNVMYWYQQKSSQAPKLLFHYYDKDFNNEADTPDNFQSRRPNTSFCFLDIRSPGLGDTAMYLCATSTPGTSGRDTQYFGPGTRLTVL.

The chain combines TRBV6-5 with TRBJ1-4; TRBD1 agrees at 7 bases. The CDR3 extends over 14 amino acids. Trimming cost V 6 bases and J 5 bases; bases outside gene matches: 6. Per the germline V gene, CDR1 is MNHEY and CDR2 is SVGAGI. CDR3 in amino acids: CASRPGQQNEKLFF. The CDR3 coding sequence is TGTGCCAGCAGACCGGGACAGCAAAATGAAAAACTGTTTTTT.

The chain uses TRBV18 and TRBJ1-4; D ambiguous. CDR1 KGHSH and CDR2 LQKENI come from the germline V gene. The CDR3 covers 14 residues. Trimming shortened V by 5 bases and J by 7 bases, and 14 bases separated the two germline ends. In DNA form, the CDR3 reads TGTGCCAGCTCAGCAACCGAGGGCGCTGAAAAACTGTTTTTT. Protein sequence: CASSATEGAEKLFF. The whole variable domain, remainder taken from reference TRBV18 and TRBJ1-4, is NAGVMQNPRHLVRRRGQEARLRCSPMKGHSHVYWYRQLPEEGLKFMVYLQKENIIDESGMPKERFSAEFPKEGPSILRIQQVVRGDSAAYFCASSATEGAEKLFFGSGTQLSVL.

This clone was counted between two and nine times. V and J are TRBV15 and TRBJ1-2, with a possible D match to TRBD1 (5 bases). The CDR3 is 12 amino acids. Germline CDR1 reads LNHNV; CDR2 reads YYDKDF (reference sequence). V was trimmed by 2 bases and J by 7 bases, leaving 8 bases between them. This chain's CDR3 is CATSRLGLGYTF. CDR3 DNA: TGTGCCACCAGCAGATTGGGGCTTGGCTACACCTTC.

The chain carries TRBV7-9 and TRBJ2-7; 11 nucleotides agree with TRBD2. From germline, CDR1 is SEHNR and CDR2 FQNEAQ (reference sequence). The J segment lost 1 base and the V segment lost 6 bases, leaving 8 bases of the junction unmatched. CDR3 length equals 16 residues. CDR3 nucleotide sequence: TGTGCCAGCAGACAGGGACTAGCGGAGCCTTCCTACGAGCAGTACTTC. It is translated as CASRQGLAEPSYEQYF.

This clone was seen a single time. The rearrangement joins TRBV28 to TRBJ2-1; D unclear. This CDR3 has 14 amino acids. Germline CDR1 and CDR2: MDHEN and SYDVKM. V shed 9 bases and J shed 0 bases, with 12 bases lying between them. Here the CDR3 reads CASVGGSSYNEQFF. The CDR3 nucleotides are TGTGCCAGTGTTGGCGGAAGCTCCTACAATGAGCAGTTCTTC.

This chain joins TRBV6-4 and TRBJ1-5; maybe TRBD1 (5 bases). This CDR3 has 17 amino acids. Germline CDR1 is MRHNA and CDR2 is SNTAGT. Trimming took off 2 bases at V and 2 bases at J, with 16 bases between the two ends. CDR3 nucleotide sequence: TGTGCCAGCAGTGACAGGAGGGGCAGGTCGGGCAATCAGCCCCAGCATTTT. Residues: CASSDRRGRSGNQPQHF.

The chain combines TRBV4-1 with TRBJ2-1; TRBD1 is a possible D gene (6 bases). Germline V gene sequence: CDR1 MGHRA, CDR2 YSYEKL. The CDR3 length is 14 residues. The germline V and J ends were trimmed by 4 bases and 4 bases, with 11 bases remaining between them. CDR3 region: CASSRGQGYNEQFF. CDR3 in DNA: TGCGCCAGCAGCCGGGGGCAGGGGTACAATGAGCAGTTCTTC.

V usage is TRBV2 and J usage is TRBJ2-1, with a possible D match to TRBD2 (6 bases). The CDR3 has 15 residues. The germline V gene has CDR1 SNHLY and CDR2 FYNNEI. The germline V and J ends were trimmed by 8 bases and 5 bases, with 19 bases remaining between them. CDR3 nucleotide sequence: TGTGCCAGCTTAATTCCGGGACGGACTAACAATGAGCAGTTCTTC. Amino acid sequence: CASLIPGRTNNEQFF.

This chain uses TRBV11-2 with TRBJ2-5; 10 bases are shared with TRBD1. Germline-derived CDR1 and CDR2 are SGHAT and FQNNGV. This CDR3 has 14 residues. V lost 3 bases and J lost 4; bases outside the gene matches: 2. The CDR3 sequence: CASSLGQGIETQYF. The CDR3 DNA follows: TGTGCCAGCAGCTTGGGACAGGGGATAGAGACCCAGTACTTC.

This chain joins TRBV4-2 and TRBJ2-1, with D unresolved. Germline CDR1 is LGHNA and CDR2 is YNFKEQ. The CDR3 spans 16 residues. V was cut by 5 bases and J by 0 bases, with 14 bases left in between. CDR3: CASSALMGSSYNEQFF. The CDR3, as DNA: TGTGCCAGCAGCGCTCTTATGGGCAGCTCCTACAATGAGCAGTTCTTC.

The genes are TRBV11-2 and TRBJ1-4; 8 nucleotides align to TRBD1. V dropped 5 bases and J dropped 5; count of bases not matched to a gene: 4. CDR3 length: 14 amino acids. Germline V CDR1 and CDR2: SGHAT, FQNNGV. CDR3 in amino acids: CASSRTGLNEKLFF. The DNA of the CDR3 is TGTGCCAGCAGCCGGACAGGGTTAAATGAAAAACTGTTTTTT.

CDR3 DNA sequence: TGTGCCAGCAGCTCCTTCGGGGGCACTGAAGCTTTCTTT. It specifies CASSSFGGTEAFF. The gene calls are TRBV7-9 and TRBJ1-1, with D maybe TRBD1 (5 bases). The CDR3 is made up of 13 amino acids. CDR1 and CDR2 (germline): SEHNR, FQNEAQ (reference sequence). V was pared by 4 bases and J by 4 bases, with 10 bases between. Full variable domain (missing parts from reference TRBV7-9 and TRBJ1-1): DTGVSQNPRHKITKRGQNVTFRCDPISEHNRLYWYRQTLGQGPEFLTYFQNEAQLEKSRLLSDRFSAERPKGSFSTLEIQRTEQGDSAMYLCASSSFGGTEAFFGQGTRLTVV.

V usage is TRBV25-1 and J usage is TRBJ2-2, with 11 bases identical to TRBD2. J lost 5 bases, V lost 0 bases, and 2 bases had no gene match. This CDR3 spans 16 amino acids. Germline CDR1 is MGHDK and CDR2 is SYGVNS. The CDR3 region has the DNA TGTGCCAGCAGTGAATATCCTAGCGGGAGGACCGGGGAGCTGTTTTTT. It codes for CASSEYPSGRTGELFF.

V is TRBV11-2 and J is TRBJ2-3; 11 nucleotides match TRBD2. The CDR3 is 16 amino acids. Germline V gives CDR1 SGHAT, CDR2 FQNNGV. J gave up 3 bases and V 3 bases, and 5 bases lay outside the gene matches. The CDR3 loop is CASSFRTSGPTDTQYF. In nucleotides, the CDR3 is TGTGCCAGCAGCTTCCGGACTAGCGGGCCGACAGATACGCAGTATTTT. The full variable domain, with the rest looked up from reference TRBV11-2 and TRBJ2-3, is EAGVAQSPRYKIIEKRQSVAFWCNPISGHATLYWYQQILGQGPKLLIQFQNNGVVDDSQLPKDRFSAERLKGVDSTLKIQPAKLEDSAVYLCASSFRTSGPTDTQYFGPGTRLTVL.

V usage is TRBV5-4 and J usage is TRBJ1-1, with D possibly being TRBD1 (6 bases). V was cut by 2 bases and J by 4 bases, with 12 bases left in between. CDR1 SGHNT and CDR2 YYREEE come from the germline V gene (reference sequence). The length of the CDR3 is 14 residues. CDR3 sequence (DNA): TGTGCCAGCAGCTTAATACAGGGAACCACTGAAGCTTTCTTT. Translating it yields CASSLIQGTTEAFF.

The chain uses TRBV18 and TRBJ2-5; 12 bases match TRBD2. Trimming took 2 bases from V and 0 from J; bases not matched to a gene: 13. The CDR3 is 20 residues long. The germline V gene encodes CDR1 KGHSH and CDR2 LQKENI. Written as DNA, the CDR3 is TGTGCCAGCTCACCAAGGTCGCTAGCGGGAGGGATCCCGTACCAAGAGACCCAGTACTTC. Protein: CASSPRSLAGGIPYQETQYF.

V is TRBV28 and J is TRBJ1-5, with D possibly being TRBD1 (6 bases). Germline V gives CDR1 MDHEN, CDR2 SYDVKM. Trimming removed 4 bases at V and 6 bases at J, with 16 bases between. The CDR3 covers 15 residues. The CDR3 DNA sequence: TGTGCCAGCAGTTCCCCCGGACAGCTCGGTCAGCCCCAGCATTTT. This sequence encodes CASSSPGQLGQPQHF. Complete variable domain (other parts from reference TRBV28 and TRBJ1-5): DVKVTQSSRYLVKRTGEKVFLECVQDMDHENMFWYRQDPGLGLRLIYFSYDVKMKEKGDIPEGYSVSREKKERFSLILESASTNQTSMYLCASSSPGQLGQPQHFGDGTRLSIL.

This sequence joins TRBV5-4 and TRBJ1-1, with 8 bases fitting TRBD1. V was pared by 2 bases and J by 6 bases, with 0 bases of the junction left unmatched. Germline CDR1 SGHNT, CDR2 YYREEE (reference sequence). This CDR3 is 12 amino acids long. CDR3 region: CASSLQGAEAFF. The CDR3 bases are TGTGCCAGCAGCTTACAGGGGGCTGAAGCTTTCTTT.

This chain joins TRBV29-1 and TRBJ1-2; TRBD1 matches 7 bases. Germline V gene data show CDR1 as SQVTM and CDR2 as ANQGSEA. The CDR3 has 14 amino acids. J was trimmed by 0 bases and V by 0 bases; bases with no gene match: 1. The CDR3 region is CSVEDQGANYGYTF. The CDR3 DNA sequence: TGCAGCGTTGAAGATCAGGGGGCTAACTATGGCTACACCTTC. Looking up the rest from reference TRBV29-1 and TRBJ1-2 gives the full variable domain: SAVISQKPSRDICQRGTSLTIQCQVDSQVTMMFWYRQQPGQSLTLIATANQGSEATYESGFVIDKFPISRPNLTFSTLTVSNMSPEDSSIYLCSVEDQGANYGYTFGSGTRLTVV.

The rearrangement uses TRBV28 and TRBJ2-1; TRBD1 agrees at 9 bases. V dropped 2 bases and J dropped 0; count of bases not matched to a gene: 20. Per germline, CDR1 MDHEN and CDR2 SYDVKM. This CDR3 comprises 22 residues. The CDR3 nucleotides read TGTGCCAGCAGTTTAACCCCAGCTCCGGGACAGGGTAAGCATAGCTCCTACAATGAGCAGTTCTTC. Translated: CASSLTPAPGQGKHSSYNEQFF.

The chain links TRBV29-1 to TRBJ1-4, with a weak D call TRBD1 (6 bases). CDR1 is SQVTM and CDR2 is ANQGSEA in the germline V gene. V lost 6 bases to trimming and J lost 5 bases, with 13 bases between them. The CDR3 is 13 residues long. Here the CDR3 reads CSVGTNENEKLFF. Written as DNA, the CDR3 is TGCAGCGTCGGGACAAATGAGAATGAAAAACTGTTTTTT.

The rearrangement joins TRBV28 to TRBJ1-1; D is undetermined. The length of the CDR3 is 12 residues. Germline values: CDR1 MDHEN, CDR2 SYDVKM. Trimming removed 3 bases from V and 10 bases from J, with 12 bases in between. The chain's CDR3 is CASSFRSVAAFF. The CDR3 nucleotides read TGTGCCAGCAGTTTTCGATCTGTAGCAGCTTTCTTT.